This passage covers 7 T cell receptor beta chains from one sample sequenced in a study of regulatory T cells in long-lasting Graves disease. Time point here: newly diagnosed GD, antithyroid drugs for less than 3 months. RNA extracted from PBMCs served as the sequencing template. To make TCR beta libraries, researchers used iRepertoire HTBI primers and Arm-PCR of CDR3 regions. MiXCR was run by TCRdb on the multiplex PCR reads, yielding one entry per CDR3 protein. The sample lists 500,000 or so distinct CDR3 sequences; roughly 17% were seen once. This sample also belongs to another study, concerning T cells in Graves' hyperthyroidism and ophthalmopathy.

Source: peripheral blood mononuclear cells (PBMCs), taken at new diagnosis, from a patient treated with antithyroid drugs. These receptor sequences come from a man aged 35-49 years with Graves disease.

This clonotype was detected many times. The V call is TRBV5-1, the J call TRBJ1-1; 9 bases agree with TRBD1. The V and J ends lost 0 bases and 4 bases, in that order; junction bases with no gene match: 7. CDR1 and CDR2 (germline): SGHRS, YFSETQ. The CDR3 is 16 amino acids. This chain's CDR3 is CASSLGLGQGSTEAFF. CDR3 nucleotides: TGCGCCAGCAGCTTGGGACTGGGACAGGGCAGCACTGAAGCTTTCTTT.

This sequence joins TRBV20-1 and TRBJ2-7; no clear D gene. With 3 bases removed from V and 7 bases from J, the gap between germline ends came to 7 bases. Germline assignment: CDR1 DFQATT and CDR2 SNEGSKA (reference sequence). The CDR3 totals 10 residues. The CDR3 reads CSASVEEQYF. CDR3 nucleotide sequence: TGCAGTGCTAGTGTCGAAGAGCAGTACTTC.

This clonotype has ten or more counts. CDR3 loop: CASSPRGRDTEAFF. The CDR3 DNA reads as TGTGCCAGCAGCCCGCGGGGGCGGGATACTGAAGCTTTCTTT. This chain uses TRBV3-1 with TRBJ1-1; tentatively, D is TRBD1 (6 bases). The germline gives CDR1 LGHDT, CDR2 YNNKEL (reference sequence). The CDR3 is 14 amino acids. V was cut by 4 bases and J by 5 bases, with 14 bases left in between.

This clonotype came up a few times. The chain employs TRBV7-9 and TRBJ2-7; 8 positions match TRBD1. In germline, CDR1 is SEHNR, CDR2 FQNEAQ (reference sequence). With V trimmed by 5 bases and J by 3 bases, 9 bases remained unmatched. The length of the CDR3 is 15 residues. The CDR3 here is CASSAGQGLYYEQYF. CDR3 nucleotides: TGTGCCAGCAGCGCCGGACAGGGATTATACTACGAGCAGTACTTC.

Remarks on this clonotype: One end of the junction does not line up with germline, which may come from a read error. The chain combines TRBV12-3 or TRBV12-4 with TRBJ2-7, with 13 bases fitting TRBD2. This CDR3 is 15 amino acids long. This chain's CDR3 is CASRFGLAGVYGQYF. DNA of the CDR3: TGTGCCAGCAGATTTGGACTAGCGGGAGTCTACGGGCAGTACTTC.

Concerning this clonotype itself: Its ends do not fully match the called genes, so a read error is possible. V usage is TRBV10-3 and J usage is TRBJ2-1; D perhaps matches TRBD2 (5 bases). The CDR3 covers 15 residues. Per germline, CDR1 ENHRY and CDR2 SYGVKD. The chain's CDR3 is CAAISPGSSCNEQFF. In nucleotides, the CDR3 is TGTGCCGCCATATCCCCGGGAAGCTCCTGCAATGAGCAGTTCTTC.

There are many counts of this clonotype. The V gene is TRBV12-3 or TRBV12-4, the J gene TRBJ1-2; D is undetermined. The CDR3 loop spans 14 amino acids. V gave up 10 bases and J gave up 2 bases, with 17 bases separating them. The DNA for the CDR3 is TGTGCCACCTCCTCGGGTGGGTACAACTATGGCTACACCTTC. Protein sequence: CATSSGGYNYGYTF.